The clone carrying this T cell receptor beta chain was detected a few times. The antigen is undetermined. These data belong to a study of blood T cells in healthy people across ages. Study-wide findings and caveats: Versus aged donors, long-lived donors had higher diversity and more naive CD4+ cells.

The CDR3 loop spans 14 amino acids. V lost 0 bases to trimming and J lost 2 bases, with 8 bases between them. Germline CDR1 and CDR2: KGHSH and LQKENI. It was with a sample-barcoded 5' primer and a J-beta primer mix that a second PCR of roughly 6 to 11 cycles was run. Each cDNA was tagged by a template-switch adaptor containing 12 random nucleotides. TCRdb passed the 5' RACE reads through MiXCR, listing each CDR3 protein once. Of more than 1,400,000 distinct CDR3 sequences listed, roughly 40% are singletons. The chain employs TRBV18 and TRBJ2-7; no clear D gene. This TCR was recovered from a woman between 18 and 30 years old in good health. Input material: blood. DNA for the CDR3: TGTGCCAGCTCACCACCACATAACCCCTACGAGCAGTACTTC. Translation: CASSPPHNPYEQYF. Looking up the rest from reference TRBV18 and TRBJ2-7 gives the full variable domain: NAGVMQNPRHLVRRRGQEARLRCSPMKGHSHVYWYRQLPEEGLKFMVYLQKENIIDESGMPKERFSAEFPKEGPSILRIQQVVRGDSAAYFCASSPPHNPYEQYFGPGTRLTVT.